This T cell receptor (beta chain) was profiled in a study of T cell repertoires in cytomegalovirus infection. Study-level information: HLA-B-restricted CMV epitopes that are well studied were used alongside recently identified HLA-C-restricted ones. A matching HLA type, together with CMV infection, was signaled by public TCR beta signatures. Study-level results: The ex vivo response was dominated by HLA-C-restricted CMV-specific TCR beta clonotypes. Summed frequency of shared TCR beta families picked out CMV carriers who also had the relevant HLA.

TCRdb re-analysed the reads in MiXCR, keeping a single row per CDR3 protein. The sample shows a few hundred thousand distinct CDR3 sequences, over 35% of them seen only once. The V end was cut by 5 bases, the J end by 0 bases, with 16 bases between. Germline CDR1 is SGHTA and CDR2 is FQGNSA. This CDR3 has 16 amino acids. This clonotype came up a few times. Its antigen is currently unknown. The sequence was obtained from a human donor in good health (CMV status not recorded). Some clones in this sample may be carry-over from other donors' samples. The source was cultured PBMCs, collected from culture after CMV antigen stimulation. The gene calls are TRBV7-2 and TRBJ1-2; tentatively, D is TRBD1 (5 bases). CDR3 nucleotides: TGTGCCAGCAGCCCCCGGGGACCCACAGCTAACTATGGCTACACCTTC. Amino acids: CASSPRGPTANYGYTF.